The 21 T cell receptor beta chains in this list originate from one sample, sequenced in a study of molecular identifiers for immune sequencing clone quantification (dated by TCRdb to 2017 to 2018). The library was prepared using PCR. Sequencing took place on an Illumina HiSeq 4000. TCRdb reworked the public reads: Q25 trimming with fastp, MiXCR clone assembly, productive beta chains retained. One record per CDR3 amino acid sequence lists the most common genes and DNA. The sample data list over 600,000 distinct CDR3 sequences, and just under 20% of these were observed just once. 0.75% to 0.95% of the sample is held by the ten biggest clonotypes. The sample was naive CD8+ T cells from blood, with Jurkat cell RNA spiked in. The cell subset or site tag for this specimen amounts to: FACS-sorted CD8+CD4-CCR7+CD45RA+ naive T cells. Receptors were obtained from a human donor in good health. Some libraries in this study had Jurkat cell RNA spiked in.

Concerning this clonotype: One end of the junction fails to match germline, which may point to a read error. V is TRBV9 and J is TRBJ1-1; D unclear. There are 15 residues in the CDR3. Germline V gives CDR1 SGDLS, CDR2 YYNGEE. CDR3 residues: CASSEFQIMNTEALF. As DNA, the CDR3 is TGTGCCAGCAGCGAATTTCAGATCATGAACACTGAAGCTCTCTTT.

Many counts were recorded for this clonotype. This chain connects TRBV9 to TRBJ2-3; TRBD2 agrees at 7 bases. V shed 3 bases and J 0 bases; nucleotides not matched to a gene: 1. There are 14 residues in the CDR3. The V gene's germline CDR1 is SGDLS and CDR2 YYNGEE. The CDR3 coding sequence is TGTGCCAGCAGCGGTAGCGGGAGCACAGATACGCAGTATTTT. Protein product: CASSGSGSTDTQYF.

Only a few counts were recorded for this clonotype. The CDR3 sequence: CSARDSTGGPYTGELFF. The CDR3 DNA reads TGCAGTGCTAGAGATTCGACGGGAGGGCCATACACCGGGGAGCTGTTTTTT. The chain links TRBV20-1 to TRBJ2-2, with 8 bases matching TRBD2. The CDR3 extends over 17 amino acids. The trim removed 0 bases at V and 3 bases at J, leaving 9 bases unmatched. The germline V gene has CDR1 DFQATT and CDR2 SNEGSKA (reference sequence).

This clonotype was picked up many times. The chain has TRBV12-3 or TRBV12-4 and TRBJ2-6; D not certain. CDR3 length equals 15 residues. Trimming cost V 7 bases and J 2 bases, with 12 bases left between them. The CDR3 sequence is CASTLENTGANVLTF. The CDR3 DNA sequence: TGTGCCAGCACCTTAGAGAACACTGGGGCCAACGTCCTGACTTTC.

This chain joins TRBV18 and TRBJ2-1; 7 bases map to TRBD1. The CDR3 has 15 amino acids. CDR1 is KGHSH and CDR2 is LQKENI in the germline V gene. V gave up 5 bases and J gave up 4 bases; unmatched junction bases: 8. CDR3 bases: TGTGCCAGCTCATCGACAGGGAGTGGGTACAATGAGCAGTTCTTC. The encoded protein is CASSSTGSGYNEQFF.

The gene calls are TRBV4-1 and TRBJ2-7; TRBD2 matches 12 bases. The CDR3 loop spans 16 amino acids. V lost 3 bases, J lost 1 base, and 4 bases stayed unmatched. Germline lookup yields CDR1 MGHRA and CDR2 YSYEKL. The CDR3 DNA reads TGCGCCAGCAGCCAGATTCTAGCGGGAGGGTCCTACGAGCAGTACTTC. Translated: CASSQILAGGSYEQYF.

The table lists this clonotype with a few counts. A junction boundary mismatches the germline segment, possibly from a read error. V is TRBV27 and J is TRBJ2-7; 11 nucleotides line up with TRBD2. This CDR3 spans 22 amino acids. The germline CDR1 and CDR2 sequences are MNHEY and SMNVEV (reference sequence). This chain's CDR3 is CASGLGLAGGNKKPETLYEQYF. CDR3 DNA: TGTGCCAGCGGTTTAGGGCTAGCGGGGGGAAATAAGAAACCCGAGACCCTTTACGAGCAGTACTTC.

The CDR3 coding sequence is TGTGCCAGCAGCTTAGTTGCGGGCTCCTATGGCTACACCTTC. Its protein product is CASSLVAGSYGYTF. This sequence joins TRBV7-8 and TRBJ1-2, with unresolved D. The CDR3 spans 14 residues. Germline loops: CDR1 SGHVS, CDR2 FQNEAQ. Trimming shortened V by 1 base and J by 4 bases, and 10 bases separated the two germline ends.

In its sample, this clonotype was seen a few times. The chain carries TRBV28 and TRBJ2-7; 7 bases agree with TRBD1. Trimming cost V 3 bases and J 6 bases; bases outside gene matches: 5. From germline, CDR1 is MDHEN and CDR2 SYDVKM. This CDR3 has 13 residues. The CDR3 bases are TGTGCCAGCAGTTTGTACAGGGGTGGCGAGCAGTACTTC. Its protein product is CASSLYRGGEQYF.

In its sample, this clonotype was seen many times. The rearrangement uses TRBV27 and TRBJ1-6, with D perhaps TRBD1 (6 bases). This CDR3 has 15 amino acids. The ends were cut back, 0 bases at V and 7 bases at J, with 10 bases in the middle. Germline lookup yields CDR1 MNHEY and CDR2 SMNVEV (reference sequence). DNA of the CDR3: TGTGCCAGCAGTTTATCGGGACACCTAAATTCACCCCTCCACTTT. This sequence encodes CASSLSGHLNSPLHF.

This clonotype was seen only once. This may come from a read error, since a much larger clone is one base off. V is TRBV4-1 and J is TRBJ2-7; D is uncertain. The CDR3 is 15 residues long. V gave up 1 base and J gave up 0 bases, with 10 bases separating them. Germline V gene lookup returns CDR1 MGHRA and CDR2 YSYEKL. The DNA for the CDR3 is TGCGCCAGCAGCCAAGGTGCATGGACCTCCTACGAGCAGTACTTC. It encodes CASSQGAWTSYEQYF.

This clonotype was seen many times. The V gene is TRBV7-8, the J gene TRBJ2-3, with 13 nucleotides matching TRBD2. From germline, CDR1 is SGHVS and CDR2 FQNEAQ. Trimming at V came to 5 bases and at J to 0 bases, leaving 2 bases not matched to a gene. CDR3 length: 16 residues. The CDR3 coding sequence is TGTGCCAGCAGCAGACTAGCGGGGGGTAGCACAGATACGCAGTATTTT. Amino acids: CASSRLAGGSTDTQYF.

The chain links TRBV20-1 to TRBJ2-1; 13 nucleotides agree with TRBD2. V shed 5 bases, J shed 8 bases, and the junction held 9 bases outside the gene matches. This CDR3 has 15 amino acids. CDR1 DFQATT and CDR2 SNEGSKA come from the germline V gene (reference sequence). The CDR3 region has the DNA TGCAGTGCTCTTACTAGCGGGGGGGCGGGGGATGAGCAGTTCTTC. Translating gives CSALTSGGAGDEQFF.

This clonotype was seen more than once but under ten times. This sequence joins TRBV12-3 or TRBV12-4 and TRBJ2-2; no clear D gene. There are 13 residues in the CDR3. V was shortened by 6 bases and J by 5 bases, with 10 bases between the two germline ends. The CDR3 bases are TGTGCCAGCAGCGGCTCGGAAACCGGGGAGCTGTTTTTT. This sequence encodes CASSGSETGELFF.

This clonotype has a count of ten or more. CDR3 in amino acids: CSARLLIEQYF. CDR3 coding DNA: TGCAGTGCTAGACTATTGATCGAGCAGTACTTC. This chain joins TRBV20-1 and TRBJ2-7; D call uncertain. The germline V and J ends were trimmed by 2 bases and 6 bases, with 8 bases remaining between them. Per the germline V gene, CDR1 is DFQATT and CDR2 is SNEGSKA (reference sequence). The CDR3 has 11 amino acids.

This clonotype has ten or more counts. J is TRBJ2-6 and V is TRBV7-2; D uncertain. V gave up 3 bases and J gave up 3 bases, with 3 bases separating them. Germline V CDR1 and CDR2: SGHTA, FQGNSA. This CDR3 is built from 13 residues. The chain's CDR3 is CASSFLGANVLTF. The CDR3 DNA follows: TGTGCCAGCAGCTTTCTTGGGGCCAACGTCCTGACTTTC. The variable domain in full, completed from reference TRBV7-2 and TRBJ2-6, reads GAGVSQSPSNKVTEKGKDVELRCDPISGHTALYWYRQSLGQGLEFLIYFQGNSAPDKSGLPSDRFSAERTGGSVSTLTIQRTQQEDSAVYLCASSFLGANVLTFGAGSRLTVL.

This clonotype has a count of ten or more. The chain has TRBV11-2 and TRBJ2-5; D might be TRBD1 (6 bases). This CDR3 is built from 17 residues. V lost 5 bases, J lost 0 bases, and 19 bases lay in between. CDR1 SGHAT and CDR2 FQNNGV come from the germline V gene. The CDR3 reads CASSLKTRGRYQETQYF. Here the CDR3 DNA reads TGTGCCAGCAGCCTCAAAACCAGGGGACGATACCAAGAGACCCAGTACTTC.

This clonotype was seen only a few times. The chain recombines TRBV20-1 with TRBJ2-1; 9 bases fit TRBD1. The CDR3 totals 17 residues. V lost 0 bases to trimming and J lost 4 bases; unmatched junction nucleotides: 10. CDR1 DFQATT and CDR2 SNEGSKA come from the germline V gene (reference sequence). The CDR3 DNA sequence: TGCAGTGCTAGAGACCCCACGGACAGGGGTTATTACAATGAGCAGTTCTTC. Its protein is CSARDPTDRGYYNEQFF.

On this clonotype itself: This clone may be a read error of a much larger clone one base away. J is TRBJ1-5 and V is TRBV7-9; D uncertain. The CDR3 consists of 13 residues. Germline CDR1 reads SEHNR; CDR2 reads FQNEAQ (reference sequence). In DNA, the CDR3 is TGTTCCAGCAGCCTCGGGGAGGCCCAGCCCCAGCATTTT. Translated, it gives CSSSLGEAQPQHF.

Worth noting for this clonotype: This may come from a read error, since a much larger clone is one base off. The chain joins TRBV6-2 or TRBV6-3 to TRBJ1-1; no firm D call. CDR1 MNHEY and CDR2 SVGEGT come from the germline V gene. This CDR3 comprises 16 residues. V dropped 4 bases and J dropped 1 base, with 16 bases sitting between them. CDR3 sequence: CASSSEGWGENTEAFF. The CDR3 region has the DNA TGTGCCAGCAGTTCGGAAGGATGGGGTGAGAACACTGAAGCTTTCTTT.

This clonotype was seen a few times. A much larger clone is a single base away; this may be a read error. The chain couples TRBV30 to TRBJ2-1; D is possibly TRBD2 (6 bases). Germline V gives CDR1 GTSNPN, CDR2 SVGIG (reference sequence). The CDR3 has 16 amino acids. The CDR3 is CTWSTGGRPSHNEQFF. CDR3 nucleotide sequence: TGTACCTGGAGTACGGGTGGGAGGCCCTCCCACAATGAGCAGTTCTTC.